The clone carrying this T cell receptor (beta chain) was recorded once. The antigen is not known. After removal of 2 bases from V and 6 bases from J, the junction contained 5 bases not matched to a gene. CDR1 SGHTS and CDR2 YDEGEE come from the germline V gene. CDR3 length: 15 residues. In the study's own analysis: Sequence data from immunoSEQ were junction-only and lacked quality scores; consequently, filtering differed. Assay used: immunoSEQ multiplex PCR; TCRdb lists only in-frame clones, some missing. D and trimming come from the DNA, and the V and J calls and clone size come from that table. This repertoire shows a few hundred thousand clones, around 87% found once; its top ten account for about a sixth. The data originate from a study of shared clonotypes between healthy human individuals. Participating donors were healthy, HIV-negative adults free of recent acute infections or vaccinations. CD45RO+ cells were combined with CCR7-negative CD45RA+ TemRA cells to form CD8 memory.

Points from the study as a whole: Naive subsets generally had larger estimated richness than memory subsets.

This receptor was obtained from a man younger than 35 in good health. J is TRBJ2-1 and V is TRBV5-8, with 10 nucleotides matching TRBD2. Specimen: memory CD8+ T cells sorted from blood. The subset here: CD45RO+ cells pooled with CCR7-negative TemRA cells. CDR3 region: CASSFPSGSSNEQFF. The CDR3 nucleotides read TGTGCCAGCAGCTTCCCTAGCGGGAGTTCCAATGAGCAGTTCTTC.